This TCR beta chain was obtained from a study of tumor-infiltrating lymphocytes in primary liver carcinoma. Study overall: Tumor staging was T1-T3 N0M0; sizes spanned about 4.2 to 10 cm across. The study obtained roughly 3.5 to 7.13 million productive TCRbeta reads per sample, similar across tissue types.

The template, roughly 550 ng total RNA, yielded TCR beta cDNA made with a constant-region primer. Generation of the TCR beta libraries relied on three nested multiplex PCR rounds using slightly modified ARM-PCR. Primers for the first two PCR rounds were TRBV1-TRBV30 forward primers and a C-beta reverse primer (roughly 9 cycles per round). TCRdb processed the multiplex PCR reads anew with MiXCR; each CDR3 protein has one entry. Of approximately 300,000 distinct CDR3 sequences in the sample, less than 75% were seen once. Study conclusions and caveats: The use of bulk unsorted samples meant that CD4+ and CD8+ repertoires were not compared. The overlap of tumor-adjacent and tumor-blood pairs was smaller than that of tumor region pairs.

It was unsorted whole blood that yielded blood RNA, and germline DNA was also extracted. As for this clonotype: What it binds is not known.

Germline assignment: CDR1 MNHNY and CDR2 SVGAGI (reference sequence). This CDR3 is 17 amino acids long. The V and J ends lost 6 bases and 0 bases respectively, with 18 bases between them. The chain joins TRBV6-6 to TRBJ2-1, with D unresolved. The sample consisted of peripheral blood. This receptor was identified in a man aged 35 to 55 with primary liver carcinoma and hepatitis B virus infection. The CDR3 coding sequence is TGTGCCAGCAGATTTGGGTCAGCGAGAAGCTCCTACAATGAGCAGTTCTTC. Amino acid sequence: CASRFGSARSSYNEQFF.